The clone carrying this T cell receptor beta chain was seen more than once but under ten times. The sample belongs to a study of spatial heterogeneity in lung cancer. Every molecule of TCR cDNA had its own unique molecular identifier. MiXCR, applied by TCRdb to the 5' RACE reads, yields one record per CDR3 protein. The sample lists 12,000 to 15,000 distinct CDR3 sequences, just under 8% occurring once. Germline assignment: CDR1 SGHAT and CDR2 FQNNGV. With 2 bases removed from V and 8 bases from J, the gap between germline ends came to 16 bases. This CDR3 has 15 residues. Time point indicated: sample taken at primary tumor resection. The study sequenced unsorted whole RNA from tumor, nontumor lung or frozen PBMC. The donors, 72 patients with untreated early-stage non-small cell lung cancer, provided the samples.

This clonotype was obtained from a female donor with early-stage non-small cell lung cancer. The chain employs TRBV11-2 and TRBJ2-1; possibly TRBD2 for D (7 bases). Source: PBMCs, taken at surgery. The CDR3 loop reads CASSLLWREGDEQFF. The CDR3 DNA reads TGTGCCAGCAGCTTATTGTGGAGGGAGGGGGATGAGCAGTTCTTC.